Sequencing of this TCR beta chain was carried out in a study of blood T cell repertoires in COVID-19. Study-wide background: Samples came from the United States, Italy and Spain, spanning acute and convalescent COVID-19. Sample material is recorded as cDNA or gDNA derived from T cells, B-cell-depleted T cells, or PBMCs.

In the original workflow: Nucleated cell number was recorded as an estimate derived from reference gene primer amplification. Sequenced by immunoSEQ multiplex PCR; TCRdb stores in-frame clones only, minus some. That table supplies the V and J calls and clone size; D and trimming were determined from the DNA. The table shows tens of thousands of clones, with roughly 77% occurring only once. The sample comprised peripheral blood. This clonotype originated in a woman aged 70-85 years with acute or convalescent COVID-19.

CDR3 amino acids: CASSLARGEGLFF. CDR3 bases: TGTGCCAGCAGCTTAGCCAGGGGTGAAGGACTGTTTTTT. The V gene is TRBV5-6, the J gene TRBJ1-4, with D perhaps TRBD1 (6 bases). Per germline, CDR1 SGHDT and CDR2 YYEEEE. The V gene lost 2 bases and the J gene lost 13 bases, with 15 bases spanning the gap. The CDR3 extends over 13 amino acids.